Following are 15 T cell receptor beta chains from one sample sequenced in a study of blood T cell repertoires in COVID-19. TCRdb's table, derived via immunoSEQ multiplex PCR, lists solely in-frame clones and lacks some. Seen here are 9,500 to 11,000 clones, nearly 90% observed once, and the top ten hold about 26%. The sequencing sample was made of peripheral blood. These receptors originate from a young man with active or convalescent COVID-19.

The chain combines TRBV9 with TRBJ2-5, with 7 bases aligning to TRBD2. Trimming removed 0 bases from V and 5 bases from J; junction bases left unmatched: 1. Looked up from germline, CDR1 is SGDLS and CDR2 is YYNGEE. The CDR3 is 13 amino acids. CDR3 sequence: CASSVGREETQYF. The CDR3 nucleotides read TGTGCCAGCAGCGTAGGGCGGGAGGAGACCCAGTACTTC.

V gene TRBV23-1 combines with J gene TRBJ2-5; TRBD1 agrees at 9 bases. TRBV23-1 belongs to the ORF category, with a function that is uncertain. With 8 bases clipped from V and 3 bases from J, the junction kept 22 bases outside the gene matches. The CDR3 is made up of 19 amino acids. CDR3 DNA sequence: TGCGCCAGCGGACGCGAGGGGACAGGGAACCCCGGACGAAAAGAGACCCAGTACTTC. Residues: CASGREGTGNPGRKETQYF.

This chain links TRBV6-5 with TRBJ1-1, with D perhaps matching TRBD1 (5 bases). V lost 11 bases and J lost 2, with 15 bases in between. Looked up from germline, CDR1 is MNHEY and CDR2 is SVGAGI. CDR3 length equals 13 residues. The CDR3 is CAGGSSTNTEAFF. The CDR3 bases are TGTGCCGGGGGGTCCAGTACAAACACTGAAGCTTTCTTT.

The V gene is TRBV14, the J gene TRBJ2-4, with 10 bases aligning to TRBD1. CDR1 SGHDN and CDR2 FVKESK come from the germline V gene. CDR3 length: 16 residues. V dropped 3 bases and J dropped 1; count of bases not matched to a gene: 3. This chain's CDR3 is CASSQDRGAAKNIQYF. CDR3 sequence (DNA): TGTGCCAGCAGCCAGGACAGGGGGGCGGCCAAAAACATTCAGTACTTC.

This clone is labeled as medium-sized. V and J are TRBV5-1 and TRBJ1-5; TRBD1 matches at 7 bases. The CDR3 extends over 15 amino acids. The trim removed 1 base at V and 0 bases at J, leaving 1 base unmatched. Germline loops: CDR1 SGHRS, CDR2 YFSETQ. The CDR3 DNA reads TGCGCCAGCAGCTTGACAGGGGATAGCAATCAGCCCCAGCATTTT. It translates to CASSLTGDSNQPQHF.

The CDR3 here is CASSQGPTVLAKNIQYF. The CDR3 DNA sequence: TGCGCCAGCAGCCAAGGACCGACAGTCCTAGCCAAAAACATTCAGTACTTC. The gene calls are TRBV4-1 and TRBJ2-4, with a possible D match to TRBD1 (5 bases). The CDR3 has 17 residues. From germline, CDR1 is MGHRA and CDR2 YSYEKL. Trimming removed 1 base from V and 0 bases from J, with 13 bases in between.

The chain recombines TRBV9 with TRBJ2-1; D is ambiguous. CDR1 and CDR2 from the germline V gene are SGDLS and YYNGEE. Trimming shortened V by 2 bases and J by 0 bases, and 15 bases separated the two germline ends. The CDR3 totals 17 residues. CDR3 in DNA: TGTGCCAGCAGCGTTCCCGACTCGACGAGCTCCTACAATGAGCAGTTCTTC. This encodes CASSVPDSTSSYNEQFF.

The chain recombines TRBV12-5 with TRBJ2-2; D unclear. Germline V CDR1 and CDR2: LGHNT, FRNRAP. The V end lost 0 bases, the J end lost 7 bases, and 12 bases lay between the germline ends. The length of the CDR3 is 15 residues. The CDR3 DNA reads TGTGCTAGTGGTTTGGTATCTAGGTTGGTCGGGGAGCTGTTTTTT. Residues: CASGLVSRLVGELFF.

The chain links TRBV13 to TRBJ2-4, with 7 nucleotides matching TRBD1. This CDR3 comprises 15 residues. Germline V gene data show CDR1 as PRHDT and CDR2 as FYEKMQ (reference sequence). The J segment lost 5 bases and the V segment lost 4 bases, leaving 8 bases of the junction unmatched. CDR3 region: CASSSGQAGENIQYF. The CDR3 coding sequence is TGTGCCAGCAGCTCTGGACAGGCAGGGGAAAACATTCAGTACTTC.

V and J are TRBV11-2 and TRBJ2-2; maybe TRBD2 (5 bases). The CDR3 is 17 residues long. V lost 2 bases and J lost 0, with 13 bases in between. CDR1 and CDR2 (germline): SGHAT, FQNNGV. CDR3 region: CASSLLNAAANTGELFF. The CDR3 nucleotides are TGTGCCAGCAGCTTATTGAACGCAGCGGCGAACACCGGGGAGCTGTTTTTT.

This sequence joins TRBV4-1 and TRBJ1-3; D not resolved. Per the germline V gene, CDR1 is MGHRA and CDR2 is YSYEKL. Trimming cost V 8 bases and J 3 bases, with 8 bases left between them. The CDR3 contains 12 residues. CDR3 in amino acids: CASAGLGNTIYF. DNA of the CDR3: TGCGCCAGCGCAGGACTTGGAAACACCATATATTTT.

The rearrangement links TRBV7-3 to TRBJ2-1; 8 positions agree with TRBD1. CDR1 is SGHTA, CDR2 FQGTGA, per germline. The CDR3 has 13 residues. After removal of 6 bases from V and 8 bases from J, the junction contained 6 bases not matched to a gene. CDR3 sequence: CASRGTGSDEQFF. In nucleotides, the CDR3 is TGTGCCAGCAGGGGGACAGGTTCCGATGAGCAGTTCTTC.

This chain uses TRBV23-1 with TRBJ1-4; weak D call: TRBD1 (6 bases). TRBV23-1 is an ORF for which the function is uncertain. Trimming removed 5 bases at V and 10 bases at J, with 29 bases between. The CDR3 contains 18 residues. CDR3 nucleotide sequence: TGCGCCAGCAGTTATCGCAGGGGCAGGAGTGCGCTTACTCGAAAACTGTTTTTT. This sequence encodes CASSYRRGRSALTRKLFF.

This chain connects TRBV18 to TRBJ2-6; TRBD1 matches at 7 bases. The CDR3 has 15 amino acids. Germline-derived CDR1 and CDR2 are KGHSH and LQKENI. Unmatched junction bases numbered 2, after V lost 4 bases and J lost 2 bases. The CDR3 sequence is CASSLDRAGANVLTF. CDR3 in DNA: TGTGCCAGCTCACTCGACAGGGCTGGGGCCAACGTCCTGACTTTC.

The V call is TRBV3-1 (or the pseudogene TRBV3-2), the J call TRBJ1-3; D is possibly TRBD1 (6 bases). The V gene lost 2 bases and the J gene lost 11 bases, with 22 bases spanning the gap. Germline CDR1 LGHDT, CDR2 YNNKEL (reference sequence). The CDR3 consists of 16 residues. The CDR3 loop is CASSQSLTGNGAAIYF. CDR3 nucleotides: TGTGCCAGCAGCCAAAGCCTAACAGGGAATGGTGCTGCCATATATTTT.